This TCR beta chain was identified in a study of blood T cells in healthy people across ages. Study-wide results and caveats: Naive T cell percentage showed a strong correlation with TCR beta diversity.

With each sample, at least 6 micrograms of total RNA were extracted. This CDR3 region has 15 residues. It was with a sample-barcoded 5' primer and a J-beta primer mix that a second PCR of about 7 to 12 cycles was run. Through a template-switch adaptor with 12 random nucleotides, each cDNA molecule received a tag. A minimum of 3 million CDR3-containing paired-end reads was obtained for each sample. TCRdb used MiXCR to reprocess the 5' RACE reads, holding one entry per CDR3 protein. The data show over 600,000 distinct CDR3 sequences, 35% to 50% seen once. Notes on this clonotype: What it recognizes is unknown.

The receptor's source is a man older than 75 in good health. The chain joins TRBV21-1 to TRBJ2-7; TRBD2 reflects the table's D call only, with no check against the DNA. TRBV21-1 is a recognized pseudogene. The sample consisted of blood. For the CDR3, the DNA is TGTGCCAGCAGCAAAAGGCGGGAATTTTTATCGGAGCAGTACTTC. Translated, it gives CASSKRREFLSEQYF.